This TCR beta chain derives from a study of OX40 agonist ivuxolimab in advanced cancers. On the study more broadly: Patients got intravenous ivuxolimab at 0.01 to 10 mg/kg every 2 weeks. Whole-study findings and limits: On average, CD8+ T cells showed a greater number of expanded clones than CD4+.

Trimming shortened V by 2 bases and J by 4 bases, and 14 bases separated the two germline ends. Per germline, CDR1 SNHLY and CDR2 FYNNEI. The CDR3 has 15 residues. Produced via immunoSEQ multiplex PCR; TCRdb's table is partial and in-frame only. The table includes tens of thousands of clones, over 80% detected once. Only one count was recorded for this clone. Its antigen is still unknown. The specimen comprised CD4+ or CD8+ T cells sorted from blood, sampled in a trial of the OX40 agonist ivuxolimab. This TCR was sampled from an adult with an advanced solid tumor such as melanoma, head and neck, liver or kidney cancer. The gene calls are TRBV2 and TRBJ2-5, with unresolved D. The CDR3 region has the DNA TGTGCCAGCAGTGAAAAAAGGGCAGCAATAGAGACCCAGTACTTC. Its protein is CASSEKRAAIETQYF.